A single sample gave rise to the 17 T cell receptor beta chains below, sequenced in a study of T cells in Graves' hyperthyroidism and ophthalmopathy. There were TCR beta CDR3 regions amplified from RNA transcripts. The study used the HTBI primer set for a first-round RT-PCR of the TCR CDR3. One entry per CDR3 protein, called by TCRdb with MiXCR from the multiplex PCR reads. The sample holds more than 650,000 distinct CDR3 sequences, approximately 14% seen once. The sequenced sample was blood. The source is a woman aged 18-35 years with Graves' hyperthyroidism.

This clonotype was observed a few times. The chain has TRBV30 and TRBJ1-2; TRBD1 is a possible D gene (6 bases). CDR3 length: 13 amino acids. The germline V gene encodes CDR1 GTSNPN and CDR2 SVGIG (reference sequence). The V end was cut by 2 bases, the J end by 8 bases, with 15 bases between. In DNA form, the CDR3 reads TGTGCCTGGAGTAACAGGGTAATGGGCGGCTACACCTTC. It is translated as CAWSNRVMGGYTF.

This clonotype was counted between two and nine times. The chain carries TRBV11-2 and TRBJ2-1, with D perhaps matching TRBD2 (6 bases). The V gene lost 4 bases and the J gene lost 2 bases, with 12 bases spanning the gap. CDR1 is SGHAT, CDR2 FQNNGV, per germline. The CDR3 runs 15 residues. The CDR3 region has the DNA TGTGCCAGCAGCTCCGGGTGGGAGGCCTACAATGAGCAGTTCTTC. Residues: CASSSGWEAYNEQFF.

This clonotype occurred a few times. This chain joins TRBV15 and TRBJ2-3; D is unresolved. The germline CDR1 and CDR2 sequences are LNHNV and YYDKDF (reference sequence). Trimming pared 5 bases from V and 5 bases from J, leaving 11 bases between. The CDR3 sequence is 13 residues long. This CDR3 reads CATSSQKGDTQYF. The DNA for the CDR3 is TGTGCCACCAGCTCTCAGAAGGGAGATACGCAGTATTTT.

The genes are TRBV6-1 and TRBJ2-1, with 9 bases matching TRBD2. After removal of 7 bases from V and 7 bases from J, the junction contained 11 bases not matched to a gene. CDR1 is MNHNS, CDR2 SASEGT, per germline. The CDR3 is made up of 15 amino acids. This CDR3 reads CASTTLAGVGNEQFF. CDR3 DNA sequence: TGTGCCAGCACCACTTTAGCGGGAGTAGGAAATGAGCAGTTCTTC.

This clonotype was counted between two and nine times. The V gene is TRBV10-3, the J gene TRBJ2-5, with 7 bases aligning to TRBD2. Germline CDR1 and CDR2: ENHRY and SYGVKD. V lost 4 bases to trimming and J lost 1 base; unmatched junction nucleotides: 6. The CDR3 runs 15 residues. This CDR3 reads CAISGLAGVQETQYF. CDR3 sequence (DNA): TGTGCCATCAGTGGGTTAGCGGGCGTCCAAGAGACCCAGTACTTC.

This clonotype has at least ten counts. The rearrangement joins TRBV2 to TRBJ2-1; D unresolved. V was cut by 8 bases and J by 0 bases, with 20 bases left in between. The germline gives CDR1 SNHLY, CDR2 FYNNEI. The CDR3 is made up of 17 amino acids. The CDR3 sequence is CASEEDSSLGSYNEQFF. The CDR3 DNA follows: TGTGCCAGCGAAGAAGACTCTTCCTTGGGCTCCTACAATGAGCAGTTCTTC.

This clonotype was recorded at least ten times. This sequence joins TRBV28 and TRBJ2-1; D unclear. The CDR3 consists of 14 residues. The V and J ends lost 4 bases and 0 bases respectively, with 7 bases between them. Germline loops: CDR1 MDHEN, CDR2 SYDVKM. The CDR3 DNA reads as TGTGCCAGCAGTTCTCGGAGCTCCTACAATGAGCAGTTCTTC. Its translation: CASSSRSSYNEQFF.

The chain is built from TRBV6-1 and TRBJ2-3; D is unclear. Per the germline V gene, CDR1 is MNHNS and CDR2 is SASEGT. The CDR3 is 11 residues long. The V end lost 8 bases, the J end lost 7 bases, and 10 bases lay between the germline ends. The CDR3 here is CASRAQNTQYF. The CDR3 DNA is TGTGCCAGCCGAGCTCAGAATACGCAGTATTTT.

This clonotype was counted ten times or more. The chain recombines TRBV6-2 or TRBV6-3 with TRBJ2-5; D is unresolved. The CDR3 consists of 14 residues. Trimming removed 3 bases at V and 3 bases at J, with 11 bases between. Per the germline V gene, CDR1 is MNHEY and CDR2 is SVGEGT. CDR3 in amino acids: CASSYGVTKETQYF. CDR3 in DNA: TGTGCCAGCAGTTATGGAGTAACCAAAGAGACCCAGTACTTC.

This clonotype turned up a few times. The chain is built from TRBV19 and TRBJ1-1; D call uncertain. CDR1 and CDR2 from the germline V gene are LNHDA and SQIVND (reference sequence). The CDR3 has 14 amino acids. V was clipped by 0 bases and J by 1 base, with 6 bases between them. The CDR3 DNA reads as TGTGCCAGTAGTATAGATGCCGCGAACACTGAAGCTTTCTTT. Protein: CASSIDAANTEAFF.

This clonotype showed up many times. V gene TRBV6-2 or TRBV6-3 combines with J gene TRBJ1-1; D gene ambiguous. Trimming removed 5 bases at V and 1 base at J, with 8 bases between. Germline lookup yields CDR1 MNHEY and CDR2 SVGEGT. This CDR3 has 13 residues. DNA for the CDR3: TGTGCCAGCAGTCCGGACGAGAACACTGAAGCTTTCTTT. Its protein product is CASSPDENTEAFF.

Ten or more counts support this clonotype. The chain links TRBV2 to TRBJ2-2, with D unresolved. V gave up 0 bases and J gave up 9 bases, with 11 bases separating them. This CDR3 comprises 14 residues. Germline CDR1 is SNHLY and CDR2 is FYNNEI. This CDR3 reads CASSEAGTYRELFF. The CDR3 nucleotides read TGTGCCAGCAGTGAAGCGGGAACCTATAGGGAGCTGTTTTTT.

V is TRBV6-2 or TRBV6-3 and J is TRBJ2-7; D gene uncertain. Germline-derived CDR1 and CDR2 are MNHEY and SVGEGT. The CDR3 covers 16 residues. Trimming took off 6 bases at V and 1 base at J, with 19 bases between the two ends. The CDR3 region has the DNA TGTGCCAGCAGCCTGGACCGGTCCTTGGGGTCCTACGAGCAGTACTTC. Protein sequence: CASSLDRSLGSYEQYF.

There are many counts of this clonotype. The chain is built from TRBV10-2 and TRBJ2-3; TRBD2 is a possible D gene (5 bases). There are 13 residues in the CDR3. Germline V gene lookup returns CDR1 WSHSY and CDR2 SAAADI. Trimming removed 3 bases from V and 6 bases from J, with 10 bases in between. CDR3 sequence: CASSELVLDTQYF. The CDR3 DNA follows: TGCGCCAGCAGTGAACTAGTGCTGGATACGCAGTATTTT.

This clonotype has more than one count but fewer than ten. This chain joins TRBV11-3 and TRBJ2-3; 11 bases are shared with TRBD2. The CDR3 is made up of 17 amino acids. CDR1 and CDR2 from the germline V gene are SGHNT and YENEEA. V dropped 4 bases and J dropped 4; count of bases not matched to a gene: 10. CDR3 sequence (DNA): TGTGCCAGCAGCTCCGTTTGGGTAGCGGGGGGGGCAGATACGCAGTATTTT. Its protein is CASSSVWVAGGADTQYF.

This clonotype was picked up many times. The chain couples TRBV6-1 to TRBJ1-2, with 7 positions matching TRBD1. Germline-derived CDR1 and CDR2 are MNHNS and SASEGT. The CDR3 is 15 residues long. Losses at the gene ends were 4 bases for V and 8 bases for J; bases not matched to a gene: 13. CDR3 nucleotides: TGTGCCAGCAGTGGACAGGGACTCCCTATCGGGGGCTACACCTTC. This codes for CASSGQGLPIGGYTF.

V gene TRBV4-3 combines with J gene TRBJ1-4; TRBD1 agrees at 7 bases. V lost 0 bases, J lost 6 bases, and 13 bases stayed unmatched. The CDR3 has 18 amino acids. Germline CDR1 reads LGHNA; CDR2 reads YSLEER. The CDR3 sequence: CASSQERPWGGGDEKLFF. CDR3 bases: TGCGCCAGCAGCCAAGAACGCCCCTGGGGAGGGGGCGATGAAAAACTGTTTTTT.